This is a list of T cell receptor beta chains from one sample in a study of beta chain features in type 1 diabetes. Sequencing was performed with immunoSEQ multiplex PCR; in TCRdb, only in-frame clones are kept and a portion is missing. This sample yields about 470,000 clones, of which about 30% are seen a single time; around 0.065% belongs to the top ten. Sequenced sample: naive CD4+ T cells from blood. The receptors were gathered from a young man in good health. CDR3s include the opening cysteine and the closing phenylalanine or tryptophan. A D gene is named only where the DNA matches it firmly. The size field is filled for only some rows; it gives once, few, many or a size class.

>TRBV30|NA|TRBJ1-2|NA
CAWSVPPRGDYGYTF
TGTGCCTGGAGTGTACCGCCAAGAGGAGACTATGGCTACACCTTC
>TRBV5-1|NA|TRBJ2-1|NA
CASSLIPPSLGQFF
TGCGCCAGCAGCTTGATCCCCCCTAGTTTAGGGCAGTTCTTC
>TRBV21-1|NA|TRBJ2-7|NA
CASSKEPESEYEQYF
TGTGCCAGCAGCAAAGAGCCAGAGTCGGAGTACGAGCAGTACTTC
>TRBV13|TRBD1|TRBJ2-7|NA
CASSFRQGIRDEQYF
TGTGCCAGCAGTTTCCGACAGGGAATAAGGGACGAGCAGTACTTC
>TRBV7-9|NA|TRBJ1-1|few
CASSPDGNTEAFF
TGTGCCAGCAGTCCGGACGGGAACACTGAAGCTTTCTTT
>TRBV30|NA|TRBJ2-3|NA
CAWDRGQMGTDTQYF
TGTGCCTGGGACCGAGGACAGATGGGGACAGATACGCAGTATTTT
>TRBV6-1|NA|TRBJ2-3|NA
CASSQRPSTDTQYF
TGTGCCAGCAGTCAGCGGCCAAGCACAGATACGCAGTATTTT
>TRBV5-1|TRBD2|TRBJ2-2|few
CASSWGLAGAELFF
TGCGCCAGCAGCTGGGGACTAGCGGGAGCGGAGCTGTTTTTT
>TRBV5-1|TRBD2|TRBJ2-7|few
CASSFATSGSTYEQYF
TGCGCCAGCAGCTTTGCGACTAGCGGGAGTACCTACGAGCAGTACTTC
>TRBV10-3|NA|TRBJ2-1|few
CAISELDYNEQFF
TGTGCCATCAGTGAGCTTGACTACAATGAGCAGTTCTTC
>TRBV29-1|NA|TRBJ2-4|NA
CSVASAKNIQYF
TGCAGCGTTGCCTCAGCCAAAAACATTCAGTACTTC
>TRBV30|NA|TRBJ2-3|NA
CAWSVGEVDTQYF
TGTGCCTGGAGTGTGGGAGAGGTAGATACGCAGTATTTT
>TRBV7-2|NA|TRBJ2-3|few
CASSLWGDTQYF
TGTGCCAGCAGCTTATGGGGAGATACGCAGTATTTT
>TRBV30|NA|TRBJ2-5|NA
CAYRYQGFQETQYF
TGTGCCTACCGATATCAGGGGTTCCAAGAGACCCAGTACTTC
>TRBV13|NA|TRBJ1-4|NA
CASSLNRVQEKLFF
TGTGCCAGCAGCTTAAACAGGGTACAGGAAAAACTGTTTTTT
>TRBV18|TRBD1|TRBJ2-3|NA
CASSPLPTGDTQYF
TGTGCCAGCTCACCACTGCCGACAGGGGACACGCAGTATTTT
>TRBV9|NA|TRBJ2-3|NA
CASSVGTDTQYF
TGTGCCAGCAGCGTAGGCACAGATACGCAGTATTTT
>TRBV18|TRBD2|TRBJ2-3|few
CASSPPATGGPTQYF
TGTGCCAGCTCACCACCGGCTACGGGGGGACCGACGCAGTATTTT
>TRBV13|TRBD2|TRBJ2-1|NA
CASSLRGTSGTAEQFF
TGTGCCAGCAGCTTGAGGGGGACTAGCGGGACGGCTGAGCAGTTCTTC
>TRBV9|TRBD2|TRBJ2-1|few
CASSNAGDNEQFF
TGTGCCAGCAGCAACGCGGGGGACAATGAGCAGTTCTTC